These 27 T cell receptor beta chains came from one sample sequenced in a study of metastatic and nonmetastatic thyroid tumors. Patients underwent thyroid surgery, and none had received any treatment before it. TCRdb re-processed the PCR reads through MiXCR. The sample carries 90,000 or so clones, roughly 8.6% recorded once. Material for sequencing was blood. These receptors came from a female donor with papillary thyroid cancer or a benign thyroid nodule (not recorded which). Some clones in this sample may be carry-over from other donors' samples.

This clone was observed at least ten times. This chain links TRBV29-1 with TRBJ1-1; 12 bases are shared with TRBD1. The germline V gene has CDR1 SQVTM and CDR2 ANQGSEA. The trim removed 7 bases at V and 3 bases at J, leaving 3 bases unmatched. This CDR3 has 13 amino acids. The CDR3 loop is CSGGQGAHTEAFF. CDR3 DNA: TGCAGCGGGGGACAGGGGGCTCACACTGAAGCTTTCTTT.

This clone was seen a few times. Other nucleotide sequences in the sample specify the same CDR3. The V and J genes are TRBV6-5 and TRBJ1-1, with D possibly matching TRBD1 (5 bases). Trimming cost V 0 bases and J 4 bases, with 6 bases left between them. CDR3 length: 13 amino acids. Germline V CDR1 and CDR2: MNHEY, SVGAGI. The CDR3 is CASSYSGGTEAFF. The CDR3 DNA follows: TGTGCCAGCAGTTACTCGGGGGGCACTGAAGCTTTCTTT.

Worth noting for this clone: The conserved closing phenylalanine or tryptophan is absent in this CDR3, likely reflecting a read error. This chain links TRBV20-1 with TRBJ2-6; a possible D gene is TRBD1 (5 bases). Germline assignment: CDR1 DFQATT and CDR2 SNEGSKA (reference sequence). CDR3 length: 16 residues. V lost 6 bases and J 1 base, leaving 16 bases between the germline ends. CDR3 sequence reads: CSAVSGRVSGANVLTL. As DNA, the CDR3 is TGCAGTGCAGTTTCAGGGCGAGTGTCTGGGGCCAACGTCCTGACTCTC.

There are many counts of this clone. CDR3 coding DNA: TGCGCCAGCAGCCGAACAGGGTCTTATAATGAAAAACTGTTTTTT. Translating gives CASSRTGSYNEKLFF. V and J are TRBV5-1 and TRBJ1-4, with D maybe TRBD1 (6 bases). V was clipped by 4 bases and J by 4 bases, with 14 bases between them. The CDR3 is 15 residues long. Germline CDR1 SGHRS, CDR2 YFSETQ.

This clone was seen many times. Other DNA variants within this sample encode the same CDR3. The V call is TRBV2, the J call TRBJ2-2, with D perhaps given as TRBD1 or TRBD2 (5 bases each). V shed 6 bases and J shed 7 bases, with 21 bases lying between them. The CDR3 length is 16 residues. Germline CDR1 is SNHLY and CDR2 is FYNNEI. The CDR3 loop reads CASRGTLLGRVGELFF. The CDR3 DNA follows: TGTGCCAGCAGGGGGACCCTCCTCGGACGAGTCGGGGAGCTGTTTTTT.

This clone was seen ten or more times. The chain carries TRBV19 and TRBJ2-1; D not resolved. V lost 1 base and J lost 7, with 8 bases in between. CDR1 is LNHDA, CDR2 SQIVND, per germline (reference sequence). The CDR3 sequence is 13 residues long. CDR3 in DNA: TGTGCCAGTAGTATAGTACATCAGAATGAGCAGTTCTTC. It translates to CASSIVHQNEQFF.

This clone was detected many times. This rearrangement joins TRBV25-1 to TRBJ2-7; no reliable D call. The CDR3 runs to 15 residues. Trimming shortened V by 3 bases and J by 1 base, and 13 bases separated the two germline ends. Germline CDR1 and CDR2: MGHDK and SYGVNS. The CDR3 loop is CASSEDQGGSYEQYF. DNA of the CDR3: TGTGCCAGCAGTGAGGACCAAGGCGGATCCTACGAGCAGTACTTC.

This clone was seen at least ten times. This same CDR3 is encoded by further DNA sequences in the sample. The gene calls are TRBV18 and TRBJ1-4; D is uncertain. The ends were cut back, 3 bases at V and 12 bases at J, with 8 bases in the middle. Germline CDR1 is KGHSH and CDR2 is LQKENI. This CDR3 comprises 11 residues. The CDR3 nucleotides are TGTGCCAGCTCACCTGGGGTTGAACTGTTTTTT. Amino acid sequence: CASSPGVELFF.

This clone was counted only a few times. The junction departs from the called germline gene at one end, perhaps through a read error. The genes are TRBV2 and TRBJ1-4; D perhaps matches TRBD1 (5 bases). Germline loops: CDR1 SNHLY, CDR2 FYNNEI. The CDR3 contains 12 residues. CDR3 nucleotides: TGTGCCGGCAGTGGGGCGGGAGAAAAACTGTTTTTT. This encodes CAGSGAGEKLFF.

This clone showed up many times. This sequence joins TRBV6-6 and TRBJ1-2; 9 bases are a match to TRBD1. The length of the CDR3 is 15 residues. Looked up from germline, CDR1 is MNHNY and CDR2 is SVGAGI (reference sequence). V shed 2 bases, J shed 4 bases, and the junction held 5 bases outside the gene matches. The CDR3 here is CASSYKGQGSYGYTF. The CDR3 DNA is TGTGCCAGCAGTTACAAGGGACAGGGAAGCTATGGCTACACCTTC.

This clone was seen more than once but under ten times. The CDR3 nucleotides read TGTGCCTGGAGTGCCGGTGGGGTACAAGAGACCCAGTACTTC. This codes for CAWSAGGVQETQYF. The V gene is TRBV30, the J gene TRBJ2-5; D gene unclear. Trimming removed 1 base at V and 2 bases at J, with 11 bases between. From germline, CDR1 is GTSNPN and CDR2 SVGIG (reference sequence). The CDR3 totals 14 residues.

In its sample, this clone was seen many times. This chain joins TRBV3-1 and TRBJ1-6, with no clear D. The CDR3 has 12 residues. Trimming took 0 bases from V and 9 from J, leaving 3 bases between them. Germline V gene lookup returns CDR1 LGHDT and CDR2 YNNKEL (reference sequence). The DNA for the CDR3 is TGTGCCAGCAGCCAAGAGGGTTCACCCCTCCACTTT. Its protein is CASSQEGSPLHF.

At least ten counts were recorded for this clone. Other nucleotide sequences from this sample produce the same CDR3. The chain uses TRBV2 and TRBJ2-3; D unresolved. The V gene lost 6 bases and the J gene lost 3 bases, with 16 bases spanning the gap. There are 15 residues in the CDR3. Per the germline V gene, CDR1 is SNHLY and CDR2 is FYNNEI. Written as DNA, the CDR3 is TGTGCCAGCAGGGTATCTGGTCTGGGGACAGATACGCAGTATTTT. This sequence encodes CASRVSGLGTDTQYF.

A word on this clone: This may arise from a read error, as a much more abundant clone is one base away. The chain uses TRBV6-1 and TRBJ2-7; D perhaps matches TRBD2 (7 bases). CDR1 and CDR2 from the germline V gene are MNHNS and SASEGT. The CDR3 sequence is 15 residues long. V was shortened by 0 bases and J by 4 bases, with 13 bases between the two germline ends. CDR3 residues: CASSEAEGGVYEQYF. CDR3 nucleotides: TGTGCCAGCAGTGAAGCGGAGGGGGGGGTTTACGAGCAGTACTTC.

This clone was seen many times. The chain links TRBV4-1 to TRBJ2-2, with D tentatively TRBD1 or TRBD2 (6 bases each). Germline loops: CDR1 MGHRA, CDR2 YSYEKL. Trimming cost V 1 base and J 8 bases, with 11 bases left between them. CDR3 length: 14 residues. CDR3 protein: CASSQGRGPGELFF. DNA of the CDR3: TGCGCCAGCAGCCAAGGCCGGGGGCCGGGGGAGCTGTTTTTT.

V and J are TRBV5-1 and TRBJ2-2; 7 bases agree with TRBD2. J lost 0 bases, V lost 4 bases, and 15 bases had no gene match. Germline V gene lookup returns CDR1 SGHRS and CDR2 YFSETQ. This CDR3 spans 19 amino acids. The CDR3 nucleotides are TGCGCCAGCAGCGAAGAGGGAGGGGTCATCAATACGAACACCGGGGAGCTGTTTTTT. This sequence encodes CASSEEGGVINTNTGELFF.

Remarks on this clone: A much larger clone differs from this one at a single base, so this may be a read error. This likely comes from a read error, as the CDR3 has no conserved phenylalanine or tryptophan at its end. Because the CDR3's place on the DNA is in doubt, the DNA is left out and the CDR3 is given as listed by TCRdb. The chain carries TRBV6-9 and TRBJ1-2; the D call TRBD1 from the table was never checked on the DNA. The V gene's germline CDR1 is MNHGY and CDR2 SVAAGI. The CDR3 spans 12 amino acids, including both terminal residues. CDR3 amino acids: CASSEDSYGYAL.

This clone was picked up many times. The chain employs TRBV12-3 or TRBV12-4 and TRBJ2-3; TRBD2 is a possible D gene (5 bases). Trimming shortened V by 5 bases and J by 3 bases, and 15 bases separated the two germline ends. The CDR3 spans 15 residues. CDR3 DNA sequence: TGTGCCAGCAGTCAAGCGGCCCCGGGGACAGATACGCAGTATTTT. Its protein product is CASSQAAPGTDTQYF.

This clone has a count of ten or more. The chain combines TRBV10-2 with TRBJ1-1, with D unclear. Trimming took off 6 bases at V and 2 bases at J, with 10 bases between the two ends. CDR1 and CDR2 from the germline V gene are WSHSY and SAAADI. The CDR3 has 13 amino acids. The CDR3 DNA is TGCGCCAGCAGAGAGCAGCAAAACACTGAAGCTTTCTTT. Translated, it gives CASREQQNTEAFF.

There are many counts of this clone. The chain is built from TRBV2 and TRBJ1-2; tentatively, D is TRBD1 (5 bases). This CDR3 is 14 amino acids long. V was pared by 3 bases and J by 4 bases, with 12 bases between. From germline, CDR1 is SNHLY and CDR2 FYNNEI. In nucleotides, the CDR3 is TGTGCCAGCAGTGACTGGGGCAGGGTCTATGGCTACACCTTC. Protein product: CASSDWGRVYGYTF. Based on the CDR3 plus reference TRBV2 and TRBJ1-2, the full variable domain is EPEVTQTPSHQVTQMGQEVILRCVPISNHLYFYWYRQILGQKVEFLVSFYNNEISEKSEIFDDQFSVERPDGSNFTLKIRSTKLEDSAMYFCASSDWGRVYGYTFGSGTRLTVV.

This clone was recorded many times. The chain's CDR3 is CSARTGDTEAFF. The CDR3 bases are TGCAGTGCTAGGACAGGGGACACTGAAGCTTTCTTT. This chain links TRBV20-1 with TRBJ1-1, with TRBD1 identical over 8 bases. The CDR3 runs to 12 residues. Germline-derived CDR1 and CDR2 are DFQATT and SNEGSKA (reference sequence). Trimming at V came to 3 bases and at J to 3 bases, leaving 0 bases not matched to a gene.

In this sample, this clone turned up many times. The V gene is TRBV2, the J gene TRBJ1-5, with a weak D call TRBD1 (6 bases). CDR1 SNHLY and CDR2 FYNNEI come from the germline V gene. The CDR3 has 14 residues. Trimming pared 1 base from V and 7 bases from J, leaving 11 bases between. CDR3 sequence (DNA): TGTGCCAGCAGTGAAGGGGGGGGCGTCCAGCCCCAGCATTTT. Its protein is CASSEGGGVQPQHF.

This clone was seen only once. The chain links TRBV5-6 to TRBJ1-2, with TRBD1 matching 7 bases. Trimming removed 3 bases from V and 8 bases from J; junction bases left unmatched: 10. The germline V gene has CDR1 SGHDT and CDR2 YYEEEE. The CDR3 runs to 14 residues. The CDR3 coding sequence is TGTGCCAGCAGCTCCTGGACAGGAGGGTCCGGCTACACCTTC. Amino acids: CASSSWTGGSGYTF.

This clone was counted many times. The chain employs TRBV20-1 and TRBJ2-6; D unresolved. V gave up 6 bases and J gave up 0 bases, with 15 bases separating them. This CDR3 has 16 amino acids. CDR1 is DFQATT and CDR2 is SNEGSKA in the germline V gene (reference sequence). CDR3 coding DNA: TGCAGTGCCTCAATTAGGGCCAACTCTGGGGCCAACGTCCTGACTTTC. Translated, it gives CSASIRANSGANVLTF.

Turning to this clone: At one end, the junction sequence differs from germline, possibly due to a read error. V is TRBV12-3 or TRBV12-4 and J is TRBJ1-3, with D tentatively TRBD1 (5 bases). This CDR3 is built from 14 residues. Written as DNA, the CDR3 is TGTGCCGGCAGTTTATGGGACTCAGGAGACACCATATATTTT. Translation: CAGSLWDSGDTIYF.

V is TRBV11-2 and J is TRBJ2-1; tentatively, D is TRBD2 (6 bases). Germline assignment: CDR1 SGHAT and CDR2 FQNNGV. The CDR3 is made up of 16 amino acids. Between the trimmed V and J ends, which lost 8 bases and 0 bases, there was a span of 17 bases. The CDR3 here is CASPGSGQSSYNEQFF. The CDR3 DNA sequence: TGTGCCAGCCCGGGAAGCGGGCAAAGCTCCTACAATGAGCAGTTCTTC. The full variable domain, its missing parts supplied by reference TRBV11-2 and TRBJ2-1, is EAGVAQSPRYKIIEKRQSVAFWCNPISGHATLYWYQQILGQGPKLLIQFQNNGVVDDSQLPKDRFSAERLKGVDSTLKIQPAKLEDSAVYLCASPGSGQSSYNEQFFGPGTRLTVL.

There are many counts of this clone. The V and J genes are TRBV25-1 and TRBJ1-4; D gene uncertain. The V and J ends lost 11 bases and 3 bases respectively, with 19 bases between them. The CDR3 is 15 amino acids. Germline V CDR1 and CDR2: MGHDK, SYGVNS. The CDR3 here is CASGLIGEPNEKLFF. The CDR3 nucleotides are TGTGCCTCGGGTTTAATTGGCGAACCTAATGAAAAACTGTTTTTT.